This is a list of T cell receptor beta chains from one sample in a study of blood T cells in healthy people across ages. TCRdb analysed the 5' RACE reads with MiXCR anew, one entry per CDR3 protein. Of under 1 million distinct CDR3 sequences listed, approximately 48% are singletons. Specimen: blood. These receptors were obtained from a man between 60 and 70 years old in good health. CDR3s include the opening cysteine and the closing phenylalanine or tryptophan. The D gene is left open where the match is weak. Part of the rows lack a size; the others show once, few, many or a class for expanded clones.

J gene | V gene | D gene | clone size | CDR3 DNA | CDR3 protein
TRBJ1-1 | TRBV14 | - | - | TGTGCCAGCAGCCAACGGGGGTTTACGAACACTGAAGCTTTCTTT | CASSQRGFTNTEAFF
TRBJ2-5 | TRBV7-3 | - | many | TGTGCCAGCAGCCAACTCGGGGGCGGGGAGACCCAGTACTTC | CASSQLGGGETQYF
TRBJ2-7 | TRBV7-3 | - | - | TGTGCCAGCGCCAAAGCCACGGCCGAGCAGTACTTC | CASAKATAEQYF
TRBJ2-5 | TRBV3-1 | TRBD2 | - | TGTGCCAGCCGGGGGGGCCGTAGGACAGAGACCCAGTACTTC | CASRGGRRTETQYF
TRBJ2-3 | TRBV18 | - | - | TGTGCCAGCTCTTTCGGGAATTCAGATACGCAGTATTTT | CASSFGNSDTQYF
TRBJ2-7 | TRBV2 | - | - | TGTGCCAGCAACCGAATAGGCGCTACCTACGAGCAGTACTTC | CASNRIGATYEQYF
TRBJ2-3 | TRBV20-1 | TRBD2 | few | TGCAGTGCTAGTCCGGGGGGGGCCCCCACAGATACGCAGTATTTT | CSASPGGAPTDTQYF
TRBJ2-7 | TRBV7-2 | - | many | TGTGCCAGCACCGAAAACTACGAGCAGTACTTC | CASTENYEQYF
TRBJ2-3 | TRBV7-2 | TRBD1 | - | TGTGCCAGCAGCTTTAGGACAGGGACCACAGATACGCAGTATTTT | CASSFRTGTTDTQYF
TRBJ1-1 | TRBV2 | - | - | TGTGCCAGTTGGGAGGGGGGCACTGAAGCTTTCTTT | CASWEGGTEAFF
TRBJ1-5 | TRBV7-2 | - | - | TGTGCCAGCAGCTTAGTTACAGGGTCGAATCAGCCCCAGCATTTT | CASSLVTGSNQPQHF
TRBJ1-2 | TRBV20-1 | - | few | TGCAGTGCTAGTAGGGGGGGAGAACATGGCTACACCTTC | CSASRGGEHGYTF
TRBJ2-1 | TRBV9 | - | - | TGTGCCAGCAGCGTAGTACCGGGGAGCTCCTACAATGAGCAGTTCTTC | CASSVVPGSSYNEQFF
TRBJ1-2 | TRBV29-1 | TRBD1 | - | TGCAGCGTTGAAGGACAGGGGGCGATCTATGGCTACACCTTC | CSVEGQGAIYGYTF
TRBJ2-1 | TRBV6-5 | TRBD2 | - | TGTGCCAGCAGTTACGGGCCAGCGGGGGGGCCTGTCAATGAGCAGTTCTTC | CASSYGPAGGPVNEQFF
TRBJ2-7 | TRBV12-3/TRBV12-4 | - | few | TGTGCCAGCACCACGGGGAGGCTCTACGAGCAGTACTTC | CASTTGRLYEQYF
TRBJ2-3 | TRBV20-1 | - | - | TGCAGTGCTAAACCGGGACATAGCAGGACAGATACGCAGTATTTT | CSAKPGHSRTDTQYF